The 4 T cell receptor beta chains presented below share a single source sample, sequenced in a study of shared T cell receptors in the human thymus. Profiling relied on immunoSEQ multiplex PCR, and the TCRdb table lists in-frame clones only, not all of them. The repertoire holds 700,000 or so clones, with approximately 85% as singletons. This same sample was also taken into another study, of human thymus T cells.

The sequenced sample was thymocytes. These receptors were obtained from a girl under two years old with a congenital heart defect.

The chain is built from TRBV5-4 and TRBJ1-2; 7 bases are a match to TRBD1. There are 13 residues in the CDR3. Germline lookup yields CDR1 SGHNT and CDR2 YYREEE (reference sequence). V lost 2 bases, J lost 8 bases, and 6 bases stayed unmatched. The CDR3: CASSFYRGYGYTF. The CDR3 DNA is TGTGCCAGCAGCTTTTACAGGGGCTACGGCTACACCTTC.

This rearrangement joins TRBV27 to TRBJ1-2, with TRBD1 identical over 8 bases. The junction had 15 bases not matched to a gene; V was cut back by 6 bases and J by 6 bases. CDR3 size: 16 residues. Germline assignment: CDR1 MNHEY and CDR2 SMNVEV (reference sequence). CDR3 nucleotides: TGTGCCAGCAGCCCCGGGCAGGGGGCTGGAGGAAATGGCTACACCTTC. It encodes CASSPGQGAGGNGYTF.

V is TRBV27 and J is TRBJ1-5; 7 bases align to TRBD1. The CDR3 covers 16 residues. Germline trimming cut 5 bases from V and 7 bases from J; bases unmatched to any gene: 14. The germline gives CDR1 MNHEY, CDR2 SMNVEV (reference sequence). CDR3 amino acids: CASSGRKDRRPQPQHF. The CDR3 DNA reads as TGTGCCAGCAGTGGTAGGAAGGACAGGCGGCCCCAGCCCCAGCATTTT.

The rearrangement links TRBV5-8 to TRBJ1-5, with no clear D. The CDR3 has 15 amino acids. With 6 bases removed from V and 4 bases from J, the gap between germline ends came to 17 bases. The V gene's germline CDR1 is SGHTS and CDR2 YDEGEE. CDR3 amino acids: CASTFQLRGNQPQHF. The CDR3 DNA reads as TGTGCCAGCACCTTTCAACTCCGGGGAAATCAGCCCCAGCATTTT.